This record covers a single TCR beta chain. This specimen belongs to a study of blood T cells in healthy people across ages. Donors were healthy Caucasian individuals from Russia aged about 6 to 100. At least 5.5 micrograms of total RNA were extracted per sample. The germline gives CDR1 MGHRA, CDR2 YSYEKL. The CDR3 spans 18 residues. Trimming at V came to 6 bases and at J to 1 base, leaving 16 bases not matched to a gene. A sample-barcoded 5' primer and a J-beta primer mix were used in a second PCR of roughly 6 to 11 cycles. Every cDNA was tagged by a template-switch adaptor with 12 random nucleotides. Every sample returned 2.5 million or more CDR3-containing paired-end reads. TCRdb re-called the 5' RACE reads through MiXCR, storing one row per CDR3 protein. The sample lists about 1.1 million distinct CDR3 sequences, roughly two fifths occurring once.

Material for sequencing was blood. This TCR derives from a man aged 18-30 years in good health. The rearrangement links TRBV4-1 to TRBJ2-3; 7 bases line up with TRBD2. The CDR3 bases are TGCGCCAGCAGACGGCTTCGGGGAGGGAACAATGGCACAGATACGCAGTATTTT. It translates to CASRRLRGGNNGTDTQYF.